Listed below are T cell receptor beta chains from one sample, sequenced in a study of control samples from healthy donors and cancer patients. Profiled with immunoSEQ multiplex PCR; TCRdb holds only in-frame clones, not every one. The sample yields some 120,000 clones, about 90% seen once. Sample: blood. These receptors came from a man aged 45-65 years in good health. Both conserved end residues are part of each CDR3. The D gene is left open where the match is weak. Size is stated for part of the rows, as once, few or many counts, or as a class when the clone is expanded.

v_call: TRBV7-2; clone_size: .; d_call: TRBD1; j_call: TRBJ1-3; cdr3_aa: CASSPWDSPPSGNTIYF; cdr3_nt: TGTGCCAGCAGCCCTTGGGACAGTCCCCCCTCTGGAAACACCATATATTTT
v_call: TRBV18; clone_size: few; d_call: .; j_call: TRBJ2-7; cdr3_aa: CASSPSRIYEQYF; cdr3_nt: TGTGCCAGCTCACCAAGTCGGATCTACGAGCAGTACTTC
v_call: TRBV4-2; clone_size: .; d_call: .; j_call: TRBJ2-3; cdr3_aa: CASSPRQGDTDTQYF; cdr3_nt: TGTGCCAGCAGCCCCCGGCAAGGGGACACAGATACGCAGTATTTT
v_call: TRBV5-1; clone_size: .; d_call: .; j_call: TRBJ2-3; cdr3_aa: CASSPGQSTDTQYF; cdr3_nt: TGCGCCAGCAGCCCTGGACAAAGCACAGATACGCAGTATTTT
v_call: TRBV7-2; clone_size: .; d_call: .; j_call: TRBJ1-6; cdr3_aa: CASSLLMSSPLHF; cdr3_nt: TGTGCCAGCAGCTTACTCATGAGTTCACCCCTCCACTTT
v_call: TRBV10-2; clone_size: .; d_call: .; j_call: TRBJ1-2; cdr3_aa: CASRGTGYGYTF; cdr3_nt: TGCGCCAGCAGAGGAACAGGGTACGGCTACACCTTC
v_call: TRBV5-1; clone_size: .; d_call: .; j_call: TRBJ1-1; cdr3_aa: CASSPWTGNTEAFF; cdr3_nt: TGCGCCAGCAGCCCCTGGACGGGGAACACTGAAGCTTTCTTT
v_call: TRBV9; clone_size: .; d_call: .; j_call: TRBJ1-3; cdr3_aa: CASSYMDGGGNTIYF; cdr3_nt: TGTGCCAGCAGCTACATGGACGGGGGTGGAAACACCATATATTTT
v_call: TRBV20-1; clone_size: once; d_call: .; j_call: TRBJ1-4; cdr3_aa: CSARAQEKLFF; cdr3_nt: TGCAGTGCTAGGGCTCAGGAAAAACTGTTTTTT
v_call: TRBV7-2; clone_size: .; d_call: TRBD2; j_call: TRBJ2-3; cdr3_aa: CASSLGLAGSTDTQYF; cdr3_nt: TGTGCCAGCAGCTTAGGACTAGCGGGGAGCACAGATACGCAGTATTTT
v_call: TRBV24-1; clone_size: .; d_call: TRBD1; j_call: TRBJ1-1; cdr3_aa: CATSEGGQGMATEAFF; cdr3_nt: TGTGCCACCAGTGAGGGGGGACAGGGGATGGCCACTGAAGCTTTCTTT
v_call: TRBV7-6; clone_size: .; d_call: .; j_call: TRBJ2-1; cdr3_aa: CASSQDDDWNEQFF; cdr3_nt: TGTGCCAGCAGCCAGGATGATGATTGGAATGAGCAGTTCTTC
v_call: TRBV10-3; clone_size: few; d_call: TRBD2; j_call: TRBJ2-1; cdr3_aa: CAISGATSGGASFNEQFF; cdr3_nt: TGTGCCATCAGTGGGGCGACTAGCGGGGGGGCGAGTTTCAATGAGCAGTTCTTC
v_call: TRBV6-1; clone_size: .; d_call: .; j_call: TRBJ2-3; cdr3_aa: CASSEADTQYF; cdr3_nt: TGTGCCAGCAGTGAGGCAGATACGCAGTATTTT
v_call: TRBV2; clone_size: .; d_call: .; j_call: TRBJ2-5; cdr3_aa: CASSTPGPGETQYF; cdr3_nt: TGTGCCAGCAGTACTCCGGGACCAGGGGAGACCCAGTACTTC
v_call: TRBV12-3/TRBV12-4; clone_size: .; d_call: TRBD1; j_call: TRBJ1-2; cdr3_aa: CASVRGHGYTF; cdr3_nt: TGTGCCAGCGTTAGGGGGCATGGCTACACCTTC
v_call: TRBV10-3; clone_size: .; d_call: .; j_call: TRBJ1-1; cdr3_aa: CAISEGGAVAFF; cdr3_nt: TGTGCCATCAGCGAGGGGGGGGCTGTGGCTTTCTTT
v_call: TRBV7-9; clone_size: .; d_call: TRBD1; j_call: TRBJ1-5; cdr3_aa: CASSLGTGGPNQPQHF; cdr3_nt: TGTGCCAGCAGCTTAGGGACAGGGGGACCAAATCAGCCCCAGCATTTT
v_call: TRBV7-6; clone_size: .; d_call: .; j_call: TRBJ2-1; cdr3_aa: CASSLGAYSREYEQFF; cdr3_nt: TGTGCCAGCAGCTTAGGGGCCTATTCAAGGGAGTATGAGCAGTTCTTC
v_call: TRBV7-9; clone_size: .; d_call: .; j_call: TRBJ1-1; cdr3_aa: CASSLQGRDTEAFF; cdr3_nt: TGTGCCAGCAGCTTGCAGGGCCGGGACACTGAAGCTTTCTTT
v_call: TRBV5-1; clone_size: .; d_call: TRBD1; j_call: TRBJ2-7; cdr3_aa: CASSLAVTGAPYEQYF; cdr3_nt: TGCGCCAGCAGCTTGGCCGTGACAGGGGCCCCCTACGAGCAGTACTTC
v_call: TRBV23-1; clone_size: .; d_call: .; j_call: TRBJ1-2; cdr3_aa: CASNRRLLYGYTF; cdr3_nt: TGCGCCAGCAACCGACGGCTCCTCTATGGCTACACCTTC
v_call: TRBV9; clone_size: .; d_call: .; j_call: TRBJ2-7; cdr3_aa: CASSVGPGPTREQYF; cdr3_nt: TGTGCCAGCAGCGTAGGGCCGGGACCCACCCGCGAGCAGTACTTC
v_call: TRBV4-1; clone_size: .; d_call: TRBD1; j_call: TRBJ1-1; cdr3_aa: CASSQDRARGFRNTEAFF; cdr3_nt: TGCGCCAGCAGCCAAGATCGGGCCAGGGGGTTCCGGAACACTGAAGCTTTCTTT
v_call: TRBV21-1; clone_size: .; d_call: .; j_call: TRBJ2-7; cdr3_aa: CASSKVEGNEQYF; cdr3_nt: TGTGCCAGCAGCAAAGTCGAGGGGAACGAGCAGTACTTC
v_call: TRBV27; clone_size: .; d_call: TRBD2; j_call: TRBJ2-1; cdr3_aa: CASTLTGGPQYNEQFF; cdr3_nt: TGTGCCAGCACCCTCACGGGGGGTCCCCAGTACAATGAGCAGTTCTTC
v_call: TRBV3-1/TRBV3-2; clone_size: .; d_call: .; j_call: TRBJ2-7; cdr3_aa: CASSQDSGRGAEQYF; cdr3_nt: TGTGCCAGCAGCCAAGATTCCGGCAGGGGCGCCGAGCAGTACTTC
v_call: TRBV4-1; clone_size: .; d_call: TRBD1; j_call: TRBJ1-5; cdr3_aa: CASSQDSGTGRPQHF; cdr3_nt: TGCGCCAGCAGCCAAGACTCCGGGACAGGTCGGCCCCAGCATTTT
v_call: TRBV27; clone_size: .; d_call: .; j_call: TRBJ2-3; cdr3_aa: CASSSSRQGALAGAVDTQYF; cdr3_nt: TGTGCCAGCAGTTCATCACGACAGGGTGCTCTGGCGGGGGCCGTAGATACGCAGTATTTT
v_call: TRBV28; clone_size: .; d_call: TRBD1; j_call: TRBJ1-1; cdr3_aa: CASSPGTANTEAFF; cdr3_nt: TGTGCCAGCAGTCCTGGGACAGCTAACACTGAAGCTTTCTTT
v_call: TRBV4-3; clone_size: .; d_call: .; j_call: TRBJ2-4; cdr3_aa: CASSQGGADIQYF; cdr3_nt: TGCGCCAGCAGCCAAGGTGGCGCGGACATTCAGTACTTC
v_call: TRBV11-2; clone_size: .; d_call: .; j_call: TRBJ1-2; cdr3_aa: CASSRTEFSHSRGYTF; cdr3_nt: TGTGCCAGCAGCAGAACAGAATTTTCCCACTCGCGGGGCTACACCTTC
v_call: TRBV3-1/TRBV3-2; clone_size: .; d_call: TRBD2; j_call: TRBJ2-5; cdr3_aa: CASSQGPLGAGGQGETQYF; cdr3_nt: TGTGCCAGCAGCCAAGGGCCTCTCGGGGCGGGGGGCCAGGGGGAGACCCAGTACTTC
v_call: TRBV19; clone_size: .; d_call: .; j_call: TRBJ1-1; cdr3_aa: CASRIGGNTEAFF; cdr3_nt: TGTGCCAGTAGAATAGGCGGGAACACTGAAGCTTTCTTT
v_call: TRBV5-6; clone_size: .; d_call: TRBD1; j_call: TRBJ1-5; cdr3_aa: CASSSGTGQPQHF; cdr3_nt: TGTGCCAGCAGCTCCGGGACAGGCCAGCCCCAGCATTTT
v_call: TRBV27; clone_size: .; d_call: TRBD1; j_call: TRBJ2-2; cdr3_aa: CASKTQGDTGELFF; cdr3_nt: TGTGCCAGCAAAACCCAGGGGGACACCGGGGAGCTGTTTTTT
v_call: TRBV7-7; clone_size: .; d_call: TRBD1; j_call: TRBJ2-7; cdr3_aa: CASSFGDRDGYEQYF; cdr3_nt: TGTGCCAGCAGCTTCGGAGACAGGGACGGCTACGAGCAGTACTTC
v_call: TRBV7-9; clone_size: few; d_call: .; j_call: TRBJ1-5; cdr3_aa: CASSRDNQPQHF; cdr3_nt: TGTGCCAGCAGCCGGGACAATCAGCCCCAGCATTTT
v_call: TRBV27; clone_size: .; d_call: .; j_call: TRBJ1-1; cdr3_aa: CASGTGYTEAFF; cdr3_nt: TGTGCCAGCGGAACCGGATACACTGAAGCTTTCTTT
v_call: TRBV3-1/TRBV3-2; clone_size: .; d_call: .; j_call: TRBJ2-1; cdr3_aa: CASSLIFGAGNNEQFF; cdr3_nt: TGTGCCAGCAGCCTCATATTTGGGGCGGGGAACAATGAGCAGTTCTTC
v_call: TRBV5-1; clone_size: once; d_call: TRBD2; j_call: TRBJ2-1; cdr3_aa: CASSLSQRGTSYNEQFF; cdr3_nt: TGCGCCAGCAGCTTGAGCCAGCGGGGGACCTCCTACAATGAGCAGTTCTTC
v_call: TRBV14; clone_size: .; d_call: TRBD2; j_call: TRBJ2-7; cdr3_aa: CASSQARGGEQYF; cdr3_nt: TGTGCCAGCAGCCAAGCGCGGGGGGGCGAGCAGTACTTC
v_call: TRBV14; clone_size: .; d_call: TRBD2; j_call: TRBJ2-5; cdr3_aa: CASSQGAGAQYF; cdr3_nt: TGTGCCAGCAGCCAAGGAGCGGGGGCCCAGTACTTC
v_call: TRBV5-1; clone_size: .; d_call: TRBD2; j_call: TRBJ2-3; cdr3_aa: CASSSGLAETDTQYF; cdr3_nt: TGCGCCAGCAGCTCGGGACTAGCAGAGACAGATACGCAGTATTTT
v_call: TRBV12-5; clone_size: .; d_call: .; j_call: TRBJ2-5; cdr3_aa: CASGLSGQETQYF; cdr3_nt: TGTGCTAGTGGTTTGTCGGGGCAGGAGACCCAGTACTTC
v_call: TRBV11-2; clone_size: .; d_call: .; j_call: TRBJ1-1; cdr3_aa: CASSPRGANTEAFF; cdr3_nt: TGTGCCAGCAGCCCCCGGGGAGCGAACACTGAAGCTTTCTTT
v_call: TRBV7-9; clone_size: .; d_call: TRBD1; j_call: TRBJ2-7; cdr3_aa: CASSSGQGAHEQYF; cdr3_nt: TGTGCCAGCAGCTCAGGACAGGGAGCCCACGAGCAGTACTTC
v_call: TRBV5-1; clone_size: .; d_call: .; j_call: TRBJ1-3; cdr3_aa: CASSRGLDGSGNTIYF; cdr3_nt: TGCGCCAGCAGCCGGGGGTTAGATGGCTCTGGAAACACCATATATTTT
v_call: TRBV30; clone_size: .; d_call: .; j_call: TRBJ2-5; cdr3_aa: CAWSRRGPETQYF; cdr3_nt: TGTGCCTGGAGTAGAAGGGGACCAGAGACCCAGTACTTC
v_call: TRBV7-9; clone_size: once; d_call: .; j_call: TRBJ2-5; cdr3_aa: CASSLSRTAKETQYF; cdr3_nt: TGTGCCAGCAGCTTATCCCGGACAGCCAAAGAGACCCAGTACTTC
v_call: TRBV6-5; clone_size: .; d_call: .; j_call: TRBJ2-3; cdr3_aa: CASSYAAGSTDTQYF; cdr3_nt: TGTGCCAGCAGTTACGCGGCGGGGAGCACAGATACGCAGTATTTT
v_call: TRBV7-9; clone_size: few; d_call: .; j_call: TRBJ2-7; cdr3_aa: CASSLVRMSSYEQYF; cdr3_nt: TGTGCCAGCAGCTTAGTCCGGATGTCCTCCTACGAGCAGTACTTC
v_call: TRBV6-5; clone_size: few; d_call: .; j_call: TRBJ2-7; cdr3_aa: CASCGGQLYEQYF; cdr3_nt: TGTGCCAGTTGCGGGGGACAGCTCTACGAGCAGTACTTC
v_call: TRBV19; clone_size: .; d_call: .; j_call: TRBJ1-2; cdr3_aa: CASSPRWGNEYGYTF; cdr3_nt: TGTGCCAGTAGTCCCCGATGGGGGAACGAGTATGGCTACACCTTC